A single sample gave rise to the 27 T cell receptor beta chains below, sequenced in a study of blood T cells in healthy people across ages. Sample-barcoded 5' priming and a J-beta primer mix drove a second PCR of about 6 to 12 cycles. TCRdb recomputed calls from the 5' RACE reads with MiXCR, one row per CDR3 protein. The sample includes about 1.4 million distinct CDR3 sequences, 55% to 75% of them seen just once. The sample consisted of blood. Every receptor here comes from a man between 18 and 29 years old in good health.

This clonotype has only a few counts. The V call is TRBV7-2, the J call TRBJ2-7; the match to TRBD1 covers 7 bases. Germline V gene lookup returns CDR1 SGHTA and CDR2 FQGNSA. V lost 5 bases to trimming and J lost 6 bases; unmatched junction nucleotides: 13. CDR3 length: 15 residues. The CDR3: CASSPTTGFSREQYF. For the CDR3, the DNA is TGTGCCAGCAGCCCTACGACAGGGTTCTCCCGCGAGCAGTACTTC.

This clonotype has more than one count but fewer than ten. The gene calls are TRBV10-3 and TRBJ1-6; TRBD1 aligns across 7 bases. Per the germline V gene, CDR1 is ENHRY and CDR2 is SYGVKD. This CDR3 has 16 residues. Germline trimming cut 4 bases from V and 6 bases from J; bases unmatched to any gene: 9. The CDR3 here is CAISATGRNTNSPLHF. The CDR3 nucleotides read TGTGCCATCAGTGCGACAGGGAGAAATACTAATTCACCCCTCCACTTT.

The chain links TRBV5-1 to TRBJ2-2, with 8 positions matching TRBD2. The CDR3 totals 21 residues. Germline loops: CDR1 SGHRS, CDR2 YFSETQ. V lost 2 bases and J lost 1; bases outside the gene matches: 19. CDR3 region: CASSLTGPARGGKRNTGELFF. Here the CDR3 DNA reads TGCGCCAGCAGCTTAACGGGACCAGCCCGGGGGGGAAAGAGGAACACCGGGGAGCTGTTTTTT.

This chain uses TRBV27 with TRBJ2-4, with a possible D match to TRBD2 (6 bases). Matching the DNA end better, TRBJ2-7 makes the J call doubtful. Germline values: CDR1 MNHEY, CDR2 SMNVEV (reference sequence). The CDR3 length is 14 residues. The CDR3 loop is CASSWMGDFSEQYF. As DNA, the CDR3 is TGTGCCAGCAGTTGGATGGGGGACTTTAGCGAGCAGTACTTC.

V and J are TRBV10-3 and TRBJ1-2; TRBD1 is a possible D gene (5 bases). This CDR3 is 12 amino acids long. V was cut by 7 bases and J by 7 bases, with 13 bases left in between. Germline loops: CDR1 ENHRY, CDR2 SYGVKD. The CDR3 spells CAITGEGVGYTF. Written as DNA, the CDR3 is TGTGCCATCACGGGGGAAGGTGTTGGCTACACCTTC.

Here the CDR3 reads CSAIRGDGYNEQFF. The CDR3 bases are TGCAGTGCTATACGGGGGGATGGGTACAATGAGCAGTTCTTC. The rearrangement joins TRBV20-1 to TRBJ2-1; 7 bases agree with TRBD2. Losses at the gene ends were 4 bases for V and 4 bases for J; bases not matched to a gene: 7. From germline, CDR1 is DFQATT and CDR2 SNEGSKA (reference sequence). The CDR3 is 14 amino acids.

CDR3 coding DNA: TGTGCCACCAGGGACACCCCAATGATGGATACGCAGTATTTT. Translated: CATRDTPMMDTQYF. The rearrangement joins TRBV15 to TRBJ2-3; perhaps TRBD1 as D (5 bases). Germline V gene data show CDR1 as LNHNV and CDR2 as YYDKDF (reference sequence). V lost 6 bases, J lost 6 bases, and 16 bases lay in between. This CDR3 comprises 14 residues.

This clonotype was seen a handful of times. V usage is TRBV20-1 and J usage is TRBJ2-5, with D perhaps matching TRBD1 (6 bases). V shed 4 bases and J shed 2 bases, with 17 bases lying between them. CDR3 length: 15 amino acids. Germline loops: CDR1 DFQATT, CDR2 SNEGSKA (reference sequence). The CDR3 nucleotides read TGCAGTGCTACGGGACACCTAGATGAACAAGAGACCCAGTACTTC. Protein product: CSATGHLDEQETQYF.

The CDR3 coding sequence is TGTGCCACGACAGGGGCGACTGAAGCTTTCTTT. Protein product: CATTGATEAFF. The rearrangement joins TRBV2 to TRBJ1-1, with 8 bases lining up with TRBD1. This CDR3 comprises 11 residues. Unmatched junction bases numbered 3, after V lost 10 bases and J lost 5 bases. Germline lookup yields CDR1 SNHLY and CDR2 FYNNEI.

The chain's CDR3 is CASVTSYSYNEQFF. The CDR3 DNA follows: TGTGCCAGCGTTACTAGCTACTCCTACAATGAGCAGTTCTTC. The chain couples TRBV2 to TRBJ2-1; TRBD2 is a possible D gene (6 bases). This CDR3 has 14 amino acids. V lost 8 bases to trimming and J lost 0 bases, with 11 bases between them. Germline V gene data show CDR1 as SNHLY and CDR2 as FYNNEI.

Concerning this clonotype itself: At one of its ends the junction is not consistent with the germline gene, which may arise from a read error. The chain has TRBV4-3 and TRBJ1-1; D remains unclear. The germline V gene encodes CDR1 LGHNA and CDR2 YSLEER. This CDR3 has 14 residues. The CDR3 reads CASSQDLGNTEAFF. In DNA form, the CDR3 reads TGTGCCAGCAGCCAAGATTTGGGGAACACTGAAGCTTTCTTT.

This clonotype was seen ten or more times. A read error may produce the germline difference seen at one junction end. The chain employs TRBV12-3 or TRBV12-4 and TRBJ1-2; TRBD1 matches at 9 bases. The CDR3 covers 12 residues. The DNA of the CDR3 is TGTGCCAGCAGCTTAGGACAGGGGGGCTACACCTTC. This encodes CASSLGQGGYTF.

This clonotype turned up a few times. The J gene is TRBJ1-2, the V gene TRBV7-9; a possible D gene is TRBD1 (5 bases). The CDR3 is made up of 12 amino acids. Trimming shortened V by 0 bases and J by 7 bases, and 6 bases separated the two germline ends. Germline V gives CDR1 SEHNR, CDR2 FQNEAQ (reference sequence). This CDR3 reads CASSLAQGGYTF. The CDR3 DNA sequence: TGTGCCAGCAGCTTAGCGCAGGGTGGCTACACCTTC.

This sequence joins TRBV7-9 and TRBJ2-2; 7 bases map to TRBD2. This CDR3 has 15 residues. Trimming at V came to 5 bases and at J to 4 bases, leaving 7 bases not matched to a gene. Looked up from germline, CDR1 is SEHNR and CDR2 is FQNEAQ (reference sequence). This CDR3 reads CASSPTTSATGELFF. The CDR3 DNA reads TGTGCCAGCAGCCCAACAACTAGCGCCACCGGGGAGCTGTTTTTT.

The chain is built from TRBV10-2 and TRBJ1-4, with D possibly being TRBD1 (5 bases). Germline CDR1 WSHSY, CDR2 SAAADI. The CDR3 contains 14 residues. V shed 2 bases and J shed 8 bases, with 12 bases lying between them. The CDR3 spells CASSEQQEPEKLFF. DNA of the CDR3: TGCGCCAGCAGTGAGCAACAGGAGCCGGAAAAACTGTTTTTT.

This clonotype was seen a handful of times. The genes are TRBV11-2 and TRBJ2-7; TRBD1 agrees at 10 bases. The V segment lost 5 bases and the J segment 6 bases; nucleotides outside the gene matches: 7. CDR1 is SGHAT, CDR2 FQNNGV, per germline. The CDR3 has 14 amino acids. CDR3 in amino acids: CASSPGQGLSEQYF. DNA for the CDR3: TGTGCCAGCAGCCCGGGACAGGGGTTGAGCGAGCAGTACTTC.

The rearrangement links TRBV10-3 to TRBJ2-5; a weak D match, TRBD1 (5 bases). With 6 bases removed from V and 2 bases from J, the gap between germline ends came to 19 bases. Germline values: CDR1 ENHRY, CDR2 SYGVKD. The CDR3 covers 16 residues. The DNA of the CDR3 is TGTGCCATCAGCCAACAGGAAGGAAAAGGACAAGAGACCCAGTACTTC. Translated, it gives CAISQQEGKGQETQYF.

DNA for the CDR3: TGTGCCAGTACCGAGAACAGTTATGGCTACACCTTC. It is translated as CASTENSYGYTF. This chain links TRBV6-2 or TRBV6-3 with TRBJ1-2; D gene uncertain. V lost 9 bases and J lost 5, with 13 bases in between. The CDR3 extends over 12 amino acids. From germline, CDR1 is MNHEY and CDR2 SVGEGT.

This clonotype has just a few counts. This rearrangement joins TRBV21-1 to TRBJ2-7; the table names TRBD2, a call not compared with the DNA. TRBV21-1 is assigned pseudogene status. The CDR3 runs to 17 residues. The CDR3 loop is CASSFSPGTSGTYEQYF. The CDR3 coding sequence is TGTGCCAGCAGTTTTAGCCCCGGGACTAGCGGAACCTACGAGCAGTACTTC.

The chain couples TRBV20-1 to TRBJ2-7, with TRBD1 matching over 8 bases. The germline gives CDR1 DFQATT, CDR2 SNEGSKA (reference sequence). The CDR3 runs 13 residues. The V and J ends lost 6 bases and 1 base, in that order; junction bases with no gene match: 5. CDR3 amino acids: CSALWTGSYEQYF. The CDR3 DNA reads as TGCAGTGCGCTCTGGACAGGGTCCTACGAGCAGTACTTC.

This chain connects TRBV4-1 to TRBJ2-5; the D is unclear. CDR1 is MGHRA, CDR2 YSYEKL, per germline. V shed 4 bases and J shed 2 bases, with 11 bases lying between them. The CDR3 covers 14 residues. CDR3 residues: CASSREASQETQYF. The DNA for the CDR3 is TGCGCCAGCAGCCGAGAGGCATCTCAAGAGACCCAGTACTTC.

The rearrangement uses TRBV4-3 and TRBJ2-3; D unresolved. The V and J ends lost 2 bases and 2 bases respectively, with 11 bases between them. The CDR3 is made up of 15 amino acids. Germline values: CDR1 LGHNA, CDR2 YSLEER. CDR3 sequence: CASSQWAGDTDTQYF. The CDR3 coding sequence is TGCGCCAGCAGCCAATGGGCAGGCGACACAGATACGCAGTATTTT.

The chain combines TRBV7-9 with TRBJ1-2; weak D call: TRBD1 (5 bases). V was shortened by 7 bases and J by 1 base, with 22 bases between the two germline ends. CDR3 length equals 17 residues. CDR1 and CDR2 from the germline V gene are SEHNR and FQNEAQ (reference sequence). CDR3 in amino acids: CASMSENPGRNNYGYTF. The CDR3 DNA reads TGTGCCAGCATGTCGGAAAACCCGGGACGGAATAACTATGGCTACACCTTC.

A single count supports this clonotype. The chain employs TRBV20-1 and TRBJ2-3, with unresolved D. The CDR3 loop spans 15 amino acids. Germline values: CDR1 DFQATT, CDR2 SNEGSKA (reference sequence). Trimming removed 0 bases from V and 2 bases from J, with 12 bases in between. This CDR3 reads CSARDRRQYTDTQYF. CDR3 bases: TGCAGTGCTAGAGACCGGCGGCAGTACACAGATACGCAGTATTTT.

J is TRBJ2-7 and V is TRBV29-1, with 8 positions matching TRBD1. V dropped 2 bases and J dropped 2; count of bases not matched to a gene: 5. The CDR3 extends over 14 amino acids. Germline CDR1 is SQVTM and CDR2 is ANQGSEA. CDR3 protein: CSVERGTGPYEQYF. CDR3 sequence (DNA): TGCAGCGTTGAACGTGGGACAGGCCCCTACGAGCAGTACTTC.

This clonotype has a handful of counts. This chain links TRBV7-9 with TRBJ2-4, with D unresolved. V lost 0 bases and J 13 bases, leaving 19 bases between the germline ends. The germline CDR1 and CDR2 sequences are SEHNR and FQNEAQ (reference sequence). The CDR3 totals 15 residues. The CDR3 is CASSLAGINYEEQYF. The CDR3 region has the DNA TGTGCCAGCAGCTTAGCGGGGATAAACTACGAGGAGCAGTACTTC.

This chain connects TRBV11-2 to TRBJ2-1; D may be TRBD1 (7 bases). This CDR3 is 15 amino acids long. V was trimmed by 1 base and J by 10 bases, leaving 17 bases between them. Germline CDR1 SGHAT, CDR2 FQNNGV. The DNA for the CDR3 is TGTGCCAGCAGCTTAGGGGCAGGGGGGCCCTACGAGCAGTTCTTC. Translation gives CASSLGAGGPYEQFF.